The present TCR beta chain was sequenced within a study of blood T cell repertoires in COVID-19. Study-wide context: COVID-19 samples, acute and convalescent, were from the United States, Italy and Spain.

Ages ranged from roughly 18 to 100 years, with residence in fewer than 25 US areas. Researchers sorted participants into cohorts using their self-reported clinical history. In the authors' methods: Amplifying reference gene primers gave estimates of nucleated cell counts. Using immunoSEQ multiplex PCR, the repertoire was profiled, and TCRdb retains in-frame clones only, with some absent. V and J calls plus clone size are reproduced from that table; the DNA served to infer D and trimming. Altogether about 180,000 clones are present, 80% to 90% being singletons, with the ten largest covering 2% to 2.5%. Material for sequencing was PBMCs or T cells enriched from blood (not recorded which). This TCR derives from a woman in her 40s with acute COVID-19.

DNA for the CDR3: TGTGCCAGCAGTCCCAGGGGGGAGTCCCTCCACTTT. Amino acids: CASSPRGESLHF. The rearrangement uses TRBV27 and TRBJ1-6; 7 bases match TRBD1. The V segment lost 5 bases and the J segment 14 bases; nucleotides outside the gene matches: 6. Germline CDR1 and CDR2: MNHEY and SMNVEV (reference sequence). CDR3 length equals 12 residues.